This T cell receptor (beta chain) was observed in a study of tumor and adjacent non-tumor tissue in lung cancer. Whole-study context: There were roughly 11 adenocarcinoma, a couple of squamous cell carcinoma and 1 small cell lung cancer cases. Around 4.4 million productive TCRbeta reads were obtained per sample on average.

This clonotype was counted a single time. What it binds is unknown. One base away lies a much larger clone, so this may be a sequencing read error. Study-wide results and caveats: Tumor tissue had significantly higher TCR diversity than normal lung.

The library came from three nested PCR rounds adapted from ARM-PCR protocols. TCRdb passed the multiplex PCR reads through MiXCR, listing each CDR3 protein once. This table holds some 200,000 distinct CDR3 sequences, about 71% found once. The template was RNA from unsorted bulk tissue. The V gene's germline CDR1 is MNHNS and CDR2 SASEGT. This CDR3 is 13 amino acids long. This clonotype originated in a man in his 60s with non-small cell lung cancer. Sequencing was done on a sample of lung tumor tissue. The chain recombines TRBV6-1 with TRBJ1-5; D remains unclear. With the DNA end fitting TRBJ2-3 better, the J assignment may be wrong. The CDR3 DNA reads as TGTGCCAGCACCGAGAGTCTCAATCAGCCCCAGTATTTT. Translating gives CASTESLNQPQYF.